This TCR beta chain stems from a study of blood T cell repertoires in COVID-19. Study details: COVID-19 samples, acute and convalescent, were from the United States, Italy and Spain. Sources were T cells, B-cell-depleted T cells, or PBMCs; the material itself was cDNA or gDNA.

Germline CDR1 LGHNA, CDR2 YNFKEQ. The CDR3 loop spans 15 amino acids. The ends were cut back, 2 bases at V and 2 bases at J, with 11 bases in the middle. In the original analysis: Reference gene primers were amplified, and this amplification served to estimate nucleated cell counts. Using immunoSEQ multiplex PCR, the repertoire was profiled, and TCRdb retains in-frame clones only, with some absent. V, J and clone size reflect that table, while D and trimming were determined from the DNA. Among 110,000 to 150,000 clones listed, 65% to 80% were seen once. Sequenced: peripheral blood. The TCR originated in a woman aged 55-75 years with acute or convalescent COVID-19. The chain employs TRBV4-2 and TRBJ2-3; D gene uncertain. The CDR3 here is CASSQTLAATDTQYF. In DNA, the CDR3 is TGTGCCAGCAGCCAAACGTTAGCAGCCACAGATACGCAGTATTTT.